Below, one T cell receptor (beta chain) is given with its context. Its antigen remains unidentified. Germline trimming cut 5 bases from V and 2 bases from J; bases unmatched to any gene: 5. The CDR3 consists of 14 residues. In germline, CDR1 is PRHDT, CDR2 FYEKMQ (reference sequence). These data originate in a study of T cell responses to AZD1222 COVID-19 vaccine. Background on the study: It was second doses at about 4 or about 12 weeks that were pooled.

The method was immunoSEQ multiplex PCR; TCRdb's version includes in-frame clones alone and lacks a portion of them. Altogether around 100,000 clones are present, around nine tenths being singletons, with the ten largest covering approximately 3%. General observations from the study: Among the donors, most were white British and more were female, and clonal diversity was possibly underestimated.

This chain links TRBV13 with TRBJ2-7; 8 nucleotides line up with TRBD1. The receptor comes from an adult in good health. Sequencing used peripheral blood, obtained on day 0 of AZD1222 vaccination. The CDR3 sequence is CASSADRVAYEQYF. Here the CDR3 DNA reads TGTGCCAGCAGCGCGGACAGGGTTGCCTACGAGCAGTACTTC.